This TCR beta chain was recorded in a study of T-cell memory formation after mild COVID-19. Study outcomes and limitations: Shrinking CD4+ clones were chiefly CM and EM; CD8+ ones were chiefly EMRA.

Germline-derived CDR1 and CDR2 are MNHEY and SVGAGI. This CDR3 has 14 residues. V dropped 4 bases and J dropped 10; count of bases not matched to a gene: 9. MiXCR, run by TCRdb on the 5' RACE reads, gives a single entry per CDR3 protein. This sample yields 300,000 to 350,000 distinct CDR3 sequences, of which roughly an eighth are seen a single time; around 20% belongs to the top ten. In this sample, this clonotype turned up many times. What it recognizes is unknown. The chain couples TRBV6-5 to TRBJ2-1, with 8 bases aligning to TRBD2. The material sequenced was PBMCs or a T cell subset sorted from them (not recorded which). The TCR comes from a man aged 18 to 29 who had mild COVID-19 (a few samples of this study predate the infection). Cell type and time point are not known. The CDR3 DNA reads as TGTGCCAGCAGTTTGACCGGGGGGGCCAGGGAGCAGTTCTTC. Its translation is CASSLTGGAREQFF.